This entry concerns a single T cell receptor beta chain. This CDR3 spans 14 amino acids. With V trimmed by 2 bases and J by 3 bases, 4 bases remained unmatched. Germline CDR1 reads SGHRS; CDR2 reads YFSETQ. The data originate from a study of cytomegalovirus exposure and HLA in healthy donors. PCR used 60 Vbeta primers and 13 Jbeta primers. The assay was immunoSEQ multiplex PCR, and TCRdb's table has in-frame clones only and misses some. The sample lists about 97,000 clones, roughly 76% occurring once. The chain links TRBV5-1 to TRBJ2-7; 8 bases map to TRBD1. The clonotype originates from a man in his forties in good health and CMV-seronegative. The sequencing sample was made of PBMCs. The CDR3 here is CASSFGTGDYEQYV. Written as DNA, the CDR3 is TGCGCCAGCAGCTTCGGGACAGGTGACTACGAGCAGTACGTC.